The 26 T cell receptor beta chains below all came from one sample that was sequenced in a study of Tregs in tolerant kidney transplant recipients. Here immunoSEQ multiplex PCR was the method, and the copy in TCRdb shows in-frame clones only, minus some. The sample comprises around 230,000 clones, 80% to 85% of which are singletons, and over 0.5% rests with the top ten. Sequencing was done on a sample of CD4+ T cells from blood. Receptors were obtained from a human donor in good health.

The chain carries TRBV13 and TRBJ2-7; D gene uncertain. The germline V gene encodes CDR1 PRHDT and CDR2 FYEKMQ (reference sequence). This CDR3 contains 12 residues. Between the trimmed V and J ends, which lost 2 bases and 4 bases, there was a span of 6 bases. The CDR3 is CASSLWGYEQYF. CDR3 nucleotides: TGTGCCAGCAGCTTATGGGGATACGAGCAGTACTTC.

This clone is a singleton in its sample. The chain has TRBV5-6 and TRBJ1-2; tentative D call: TRBD1 (5 bases). V dropped 1 base and J dropped 7 bases, with 17 bases sitting between them. The CDR3 runs 15 residues. From germline, CDR1 is SGHDT and CDR2 YYEEEE. Here the CDR3 DNA reads TGTGCCAGCAGCTTGACCCTAATGATCGGGGCTGGCTACACCTTC. Protein product: CASSLTLMIGAGYTF.

The chain carries TRBV9 and TRBJ2-1; 16 bases map to TRBD2. Germline CDR1 reads SGDLS; CDR2 reads YYNGEE. J lost 7 bases, V lost 3 bases, and 7 bases had no gene match. CDR3 length: 17 residues. The CDR3 reads CASSAGLAGGPRNEQFF. The CDR3 DNA reads TGTGCCAGCAGCGCGGGACTAGCGGGAGGGCCGAGAAATGAGCAGTTCTTC.

The chain has TRBV14 and TRBJ1-1, with TRBD1 matching over 8 bases. The CDR3 covers 15 residues. J gave up 1 base and V 3 bases, and 4 bases lay outside the gene matches. CDR1 SGHDN and CDR2 FVKESK come from the germline V gene. The CDR3 sequence: CASSQLTGANTEAFF. The CDR3 nucleotides are TGTGCCAGCAGCCAGTTGACAGGGGCGAACACTGAAGCTTTCTTT.

The chain links TRBV2 to TRBJ2-5, with D unclear. Trimming shortened V by 8 bases and J by 2 bases, and 15 bases separated the two germline ends. The CDR3 totals 14 residues. Germline CDR1 reads SNHLY; CDR2 reads FYNNEI. CDR3 amino acids: CASLDRLTQETQYF. The CDR3 DNA follows: TGTGCCAGCTTAGACCGACTGACACAAGAGACCCAGTACTTC.

This chain joins TRBV30 and TRBJ2-7; D remains unclear. CDR1 and CDR2 (germline): GTSNPN, SVGIG (reference sequence). Deletions cut 1 base from V and 3 bases from J, with 13 bases between. The length of the CDR3 is 14 residues. CDR3 nucleotides: TGTGCCTGGAGTGGGTTTAAAACCCTCTACGAGCAGTACTTC. The encoded protein is CAWSGFKTLYEQYF.

The count of this clone is one. The V gene is TRBV6-6, the J gene TRBJ2-3, with 7 bases that match TRBD1. V trimming: 5 bases; J trimming: 2 bases; junction bases outside the gene matches: 10. CDR3 size: 16 residues. The germline V gene encodes CDR1 MNHNY and CDR2 SVGAGI (reference sequence). DNA of the CDR3: TGTGCCAGCAGTCGCCAGGGACAGCTCGCCACAGATACGCAGTATTTT. Translation gives CASSRQGQLATDTQYF.

This chain joins TRBV2 and TRBJ2-3, with 9 nucleotides matching TRBD2. This CDR3 region has 18 residues. Germline V lookup: CDR1 SNHLY, CDR2 FYNNEI. The ends lost 2 bases at V and 2 bases at J; junction bases unmatched: 11. CDR3 residues: CASSELWVGGRATDTQYF. The CDR3 nucleotides read TGTGCCAGCAGTGAATTGTGGGTCGGCGGGAGGGCCACAGATACGCAGTATTTT.

This chain joins TRBV2 and TRBJ1-2, with 8 nucleotides matching TRBD1. The germline V gene has CDR1 SNHLY and CDR2 FYNNEI. V lost 5 bases and J lost 6; bases outside the gene matches: 8. The CDR3 spans 14 residues. CDR3 sequence reads: CASSIGQGIDGYTF. As DNA, the CDR3 is TGTGCCAGCAGTATTGGACAGGGTATCGATGGCTACACCTTC.

V is TRBV4-1 and J is TRBJ2-3; 8 bases agree with TRBD1. The germline CDR1 and CDR2 sequences are MGHRA and YSYEKL. The CDR3 sequence is 18 residues long. V lost 3 bases, J lost 3 bases, and 14 bases stayed unmatched. The CDR3 coding sequence is TGCGCCAGCAGCCAGCATCGCAGGGGACAGGTAGGAACAGATACGCAGTATTTT. Protein sequence: CASSQHRRGQVGTDTQYF.

The rearrangement uses TRBV6-6 and TRBJ2-1, with D possibly called TRBD1 or TRBD2 (6 bases each). CDR3 length equals 13 residues. V lost 7 bases to trimming and J lost 4 bases, with 11 bases between them. Per the germline V gene, CDR1 is MNHNY and CDR2 is SVGAGI (reference sequence). The CDR3 DNA follows: TGTGCCAGCAAAGGAGGGGGGTACAATGAGCAGTTCTTC. Its protein product is CASKGGGYNEQFF.

V usage is TRBV18 and J usage is TRBJ1-2, with no clear D. V lost 3 bases and J lost 6, with 8 bases in between. The germline V gene has CDR1 KGHSH and CDR2 LQKENI. The CDR3 runs to 12 residues. DNA for the CDR3: TGTGCCAGCTCACCCTCGGCGGATGGCTACACCTTC. This gives the protein CASSPSADGYTF.

The CDR3 protein is CASSGPGLGGYGYTF. The CDR3 coding sequence is TGTGCCAGCAGTGGACCGGGACTGGGAGGATATGGCTACACCTTC. V usage is TRBV6-5 and J usage is TRBJ1-2; possible D gene TRBD1, 5 bases. The CDR3 loop spans 15 amino acids. CDR1 MNHEY and CDR2 SVGAGI come from the germline V gene. Trimming removed 5 bases from V and 5 bases from J, with 18 bases in between.

The chain uses TRBV18 and TRBJ2-2; the D is unclear. Trimming took 3 bases from V and 1 from J, leaving 15 bases between them. This CDR3 has 17 residues. Germline CDR1 is KGHSH and CDR2 is LQKENI. The CDR3 nucleotides are TGTGCCAGCTCACCTCCCCAGGCGCCCCGGAACACCGGGGAGCTGTTTTTT. This gives the protein CASSPPQAPRNTGELFF. Full variable domain (outside the CDR3, taken from reference TRBV18 and TRBJ2-2): NAGVMQNPRHLVRRRGQEARLRCSPMKGHSHVYWYRQLPEEGLKFMVYLQKENIIDESGMPKERFSAEFPKEGPSILRIQQVVRGDSAAYFCASSPPQAPRNTGELFFGEGSRLTVL.

The V call is TRBV5-5, the J call TRBJ1-4, with D perhaps matching TRBD1 (5 bases). The CDR3 is 13 amino acids. V shed 6 bases and J shed 5 bases, with 11 bases lying between them. The germline gives CDR1 SGHKS, CDR2 YYEKEE (reference sequence). The CDR3 is CASTSGGNEKLFF. For the CDR3, the DNA is TGTGCCAGCACCTCCGGGGGGAATGAAAAACTGTTTTTT.

The chain employs TRBV29-1 and TRBJ2-7; 8 bases align to TRBD2. The CDR3 spans 14 residues. J lost 0 bases, V lost 5 bases, and 6 bases had no gene match. The germline CDR1 and CDR2 sequences are SQVTM and ANQGSEA. The CDR3 nucleotides are TGCAGCGTTCGGGGGGGAGGGTCCTCCTACGAGCAGTACTTC. This codes for CSVRGGGSSYEQYF.

J is TRBJ1-3 and V is TRBV11-2; D possibly corresponds to TRBD1 (6 bases). Germline V gene lookup returns CDR1 SGHAT and CDR2 FQNNGV. Between the trimmed V and J ends, which lost 3 bases and 3 bases, there was a span of 12 bases. CDR3 length equals 15 residues. CDR3 loop: CASSFGGLGGNTIYF. In nucleotides, the CDR3 is TGTGCCAGCAGCTTCGGGGGGCTAGGTGGAAACACCATATATTTT.

The chain uses TRBV19 and TRBJ1-2, with D maybe TRBD1 (5 bases). Germline CDR1 and CDR2: LNHDA and SQIVND (reference sequence). V shed 10 bases and J shed 2 bases, with 17 bases lying between them. This CDR3 is 14 amino acids long. The CDR3 is CATQGLAENYGYTF. CDR3 in DNA: TGTGCCACCCAGGGCCTAGCAGAAAACTATGGCTACACCTTC.

The gene calls are TRBV7-2 and TRBJ2-5; the D call may be TRBD1 or TRBD2 (5 bases each). Trimming cost V 5 bases and J 5 bases, with 21 bases left between them. This CDR3 is 16 amino acids long. Germline CDR1 SGHTA, CDR2 FQGNSA. The CDR3 is CASSLRPLGTRETQYF. In DNA, the CDR3 is TGTGCCAGCAGCCTACGACCCCTCGGGACGAGGGAGACCCAGTACTTC.

The chain has TRBV11-2 and TRBJ1-3, with D possibly being TRBD1 (5 bases). The V gene's germline CDR1 is SGHAT and CDR2 FQNNGV. CDR3 size: 16 residues. The V end lost 5 bases, the J end lost 2 bases, and 16 bases lay between the germline ends. The CDR3 coding sequence is TGTGCCAGCAGCACGGGCTGGGGGAGCCCTGGAAACACCATATATTTT. Its translation is CASSTGWGSPGNTIYF.

This clone was recorded once. J is TRBJ2-7 and V is TRBV5-4; TRBD2 agrees at 7 bases. V lost 4 bases to trimming and J lost 0 bases; unmatched junction nucleotides: 10. This CDR3 comprises 16 residues. Germline assignment: CDR1 SGHNT and CDR2 YYREEE (reference sequence). CDR3 loop: CASSPKGGSTSYEQYF. The DNA for the CDR3 is TGTGCCAGCAGCCCTAAGGGCGGGAGTACCTCCTACGAGCAGTACTTC. The whole variable domain, remainder taken from reference TRBV5-4 and TRBJ2-7, is ETGVTQSPTHLIKTRGQQVTLRCSSQSGHNTVSWYQQALGQGPQFIFQYYREEENGRGNFPPRFSGLQFPNYSSELNVNALELDDSALYLCASSPKGGSTSYEQYFGPGTRLTVT.

This clone was seen more than once but under ten times. The genes are TRBV6-5 and TRBJ1-4, with unresolved D. Trimming removed 0 bases at V and 0 bases at J, with 5 bases between. Germline CDR1 reads MNHEY; CDR2 reads SVGAGI. This CDR3 contains 15 residues. CDR3 sequence reads: CASSYSLSTNEKLFF. In DNA form, the CDR3 reads TGTGCCAGCAGTTACTCCTTGTCAACTAATGAAAAACTGTTTTTT.

The chain recombines TRBV19 with TRBJ1-6; tentatively, D is TRBD1 (6 bases). CDR1 LNHDA and CDR2 SQIVND come from the germline V gene (reference sequence). The CDR3 length is 13 residues. V shed 7 bases and J shed 9 bases, with 13 bases lying between them. CDR3 nucleotides: TGTGCCAGTAAGGGGGGAAGGAGTTCACCCCTCCACTTT. Translation: CASKGGRSSPLHF.

The gene calls are TRBV30 and TRBJ2-5; maybe TRBD2 (7 bases). Trimming removed 1 base at V and 1 base at J, with 10 bases between. CDR3 length: 14 amino acids. Germline CDR1 reads GTSNPN; CDR2 reads SVGIG (reference sequence). CDR3 nucleotides: TGTGCCTGGAGTGGGGGGGGGCCCCAAGAGACCCAGTACTTC. Amino acid sequence: CAWSGGGPQETQYF.

The J gene is TRBJ1-4, the V gene TRBV11-2; 9 bases agree with TRBD1. The V gene end was trimmed by 2 bases and the J gene end by 10 bases; junction bases not matched to a gene: 5. Germline V gene lookup returns CDR1 SGHAT and CDR2 FQNNGV. This CDR3 has 14 residues. The CDR3 DNA reads as TGTGCCAGCAGCTTAATTCGACAGGGGGGAAAACTGTTTTTT. This gives the protein CASSLIRQGGKLFF.

This chain connects TRBV7-9 to TRBJ1-2; D not resolved. This CDR3 comprises 13 residues. V lost 0 bases, J lost 4 bases, and 6 bases lay in between. Per the germline V gene, CDR1 is SEHNR and CDR2 is FQNEAQ (reference sequence). CDR3: CASSLAVSYGYTF. The CDR3 DNA reads TGTGCCAGCAGCTTAGCTGTAAGCTATGGCTACACCTTC.